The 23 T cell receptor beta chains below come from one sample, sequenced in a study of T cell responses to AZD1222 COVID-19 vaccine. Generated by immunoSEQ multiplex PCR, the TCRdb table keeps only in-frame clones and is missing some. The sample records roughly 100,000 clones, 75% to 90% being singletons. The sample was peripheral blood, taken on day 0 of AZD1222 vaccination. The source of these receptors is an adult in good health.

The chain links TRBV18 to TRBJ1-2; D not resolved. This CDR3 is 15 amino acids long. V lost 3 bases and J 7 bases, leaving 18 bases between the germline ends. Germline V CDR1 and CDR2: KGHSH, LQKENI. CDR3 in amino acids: CASSPASQRRFGYTF. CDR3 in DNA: TGTGCCAGCTCACCCGCCTCGCAACGACGATTTGGCTACACCTTC.

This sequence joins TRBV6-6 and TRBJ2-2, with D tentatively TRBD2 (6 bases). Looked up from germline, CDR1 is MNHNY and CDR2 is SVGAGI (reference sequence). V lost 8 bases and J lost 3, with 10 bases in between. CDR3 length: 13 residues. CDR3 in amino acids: CASQWGDTGELFF. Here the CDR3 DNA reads TGTGCCAGCCAGTGGGGGGACACCGGGGAGCTGTTTTTT.

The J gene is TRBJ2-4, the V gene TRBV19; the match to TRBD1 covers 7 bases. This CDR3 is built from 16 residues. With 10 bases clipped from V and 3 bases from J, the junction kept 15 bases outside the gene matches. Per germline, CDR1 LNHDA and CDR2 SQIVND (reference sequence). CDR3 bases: TGTGCCACCTCCTACGCGGACAGGCTAGTCAAAAACATTCAGTACTTC. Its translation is CATSYADRLVKNIQYF.

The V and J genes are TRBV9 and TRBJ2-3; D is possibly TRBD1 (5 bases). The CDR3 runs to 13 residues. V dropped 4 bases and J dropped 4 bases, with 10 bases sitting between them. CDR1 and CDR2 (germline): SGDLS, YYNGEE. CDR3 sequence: CASSLQVADTQYF. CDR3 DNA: TGTGCCAGCAGCTTACAGGTCGCAGATACGCAGTATTTT.

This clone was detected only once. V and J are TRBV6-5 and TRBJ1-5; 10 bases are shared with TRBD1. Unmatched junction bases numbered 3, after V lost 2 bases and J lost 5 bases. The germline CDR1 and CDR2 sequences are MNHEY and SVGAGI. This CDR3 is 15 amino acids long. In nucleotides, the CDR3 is TGTGCCAGCAGTTACACCGGGACAGGGGATCAGCCCCAGCATTTT. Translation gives CASSYTGTGDQPQHF.

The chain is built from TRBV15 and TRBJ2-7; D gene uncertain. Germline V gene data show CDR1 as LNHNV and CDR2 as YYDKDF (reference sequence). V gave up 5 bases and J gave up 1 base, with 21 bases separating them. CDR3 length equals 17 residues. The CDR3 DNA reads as TGTGCCACCAGCTTAGGGTCTGGAAGGGCGCTTTCCTACGAGCAGTACTTC. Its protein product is CATSLGSGRALSYEQYF.

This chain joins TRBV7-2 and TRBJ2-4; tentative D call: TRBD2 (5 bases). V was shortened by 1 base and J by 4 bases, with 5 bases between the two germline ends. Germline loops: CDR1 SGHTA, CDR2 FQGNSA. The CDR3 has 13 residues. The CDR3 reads CASSLGTKNIQYF. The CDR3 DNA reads TGTGCCAGCAGCTTAGGGACTAAAAACATTCAGTACTTC.

The CDR3 DNA is TGCGCCAGCAGCTTGCAGGGGCAGTCTGGAAACACCATATATTTT. This gives the protein CASSLQGQSGNTIYF. This chain connects TRBV5-1 to TRBJ1-3; the D gene is possibly TRBD1 (6 bases). The length of the CDR3 is 15 residues. V lost 1 base and J 1 base, leaving 9 bases between the germline ends. Germline loops: CDR1 SGHRS, CDR2 YFSETQ.

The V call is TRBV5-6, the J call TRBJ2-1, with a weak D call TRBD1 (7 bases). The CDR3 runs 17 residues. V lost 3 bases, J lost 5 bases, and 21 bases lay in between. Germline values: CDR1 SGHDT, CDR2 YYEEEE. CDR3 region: CASSWRGRQGRHNEQFF. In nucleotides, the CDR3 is TGTGCCAGCAGCTGGAGGGGGCGACAGGGAAGGCACAATGAGCAGTTCTTC. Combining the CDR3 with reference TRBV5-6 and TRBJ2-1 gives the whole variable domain DAGVTQSPTHLIKTRGQQVTLRCSPKSGHDTVSWYQQALGQGPQFIFQYYEEEERQRGNFPDRFSGHQFPNYSSELNVNALLLGDSALYLCASSWRGRQGRHNEQFFGPGTRLTVL.

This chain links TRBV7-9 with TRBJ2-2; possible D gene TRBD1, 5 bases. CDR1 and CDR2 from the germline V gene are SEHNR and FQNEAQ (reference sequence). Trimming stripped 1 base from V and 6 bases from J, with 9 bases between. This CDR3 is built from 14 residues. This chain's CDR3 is CASSLGQGAGELFF. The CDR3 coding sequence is TGTGCCAGCAGCTTAGGGCAGGGCGCCGGGGAGCTGTTTTTT.

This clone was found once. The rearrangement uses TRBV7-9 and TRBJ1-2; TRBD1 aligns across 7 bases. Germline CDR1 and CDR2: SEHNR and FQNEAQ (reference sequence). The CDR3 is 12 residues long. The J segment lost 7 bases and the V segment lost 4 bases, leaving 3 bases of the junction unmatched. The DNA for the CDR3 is TGTGCCAGCAGCTCAACAGGGGCTGGCTACACCTTC. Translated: CASSSTGAGYTF.

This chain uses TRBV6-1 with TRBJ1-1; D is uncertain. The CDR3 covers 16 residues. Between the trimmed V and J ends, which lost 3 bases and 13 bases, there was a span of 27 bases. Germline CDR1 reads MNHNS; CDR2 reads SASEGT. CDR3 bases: TGTGCCAGCAGTGATTTAGACCTGGCCCCCCACTATTTTGATTTCTTT. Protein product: CASSDLDLAPHYFDFF.

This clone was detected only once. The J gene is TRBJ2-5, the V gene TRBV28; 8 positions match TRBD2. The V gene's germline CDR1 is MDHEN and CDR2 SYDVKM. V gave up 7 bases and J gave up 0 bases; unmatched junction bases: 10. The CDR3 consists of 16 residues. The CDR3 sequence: CASTRGLVKYQETQYF. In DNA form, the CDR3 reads TGTGCCAGCACCAGGGGACTAGTTAAGTACCAAGAGACCCAGTACTTC.

The CDR3 is CASSDRPDSLFYGYTF. CDR3 coding DNA: TGTGCCAGCAGCGACCGGCCGGACAGCCTTTTCTATGGCTACACCTTC. The V and J genes are TRBV7-2 and TRBJ1-2; possible D gene TRBD1, 6 bases. This CDR3 is built from 16 residues. Looked up from germline, CDR1 is SGHTA and CDR2 is FQGNSA. Between the trimmed V and J ends, which lost 5 bases and 4 bases, there was a span of 20 bases.

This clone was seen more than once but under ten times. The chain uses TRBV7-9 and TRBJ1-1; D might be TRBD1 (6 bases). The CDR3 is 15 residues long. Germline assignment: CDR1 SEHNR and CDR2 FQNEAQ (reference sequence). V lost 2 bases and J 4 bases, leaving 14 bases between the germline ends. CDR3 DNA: TGTGCCAGCAGCTTATCTACGGGAGGGGGCACTGAAGCTTTCTTT. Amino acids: CASSLSTGGGTEAFF.

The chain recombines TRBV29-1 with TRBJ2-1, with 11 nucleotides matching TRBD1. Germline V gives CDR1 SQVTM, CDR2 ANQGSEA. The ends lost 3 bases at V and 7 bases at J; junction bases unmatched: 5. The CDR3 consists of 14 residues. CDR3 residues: CSVDGQGATNEQFF. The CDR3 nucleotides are TGCAGCGTTGACGGACAGGGGGCGACGAATGAGCAGTTCTTC.

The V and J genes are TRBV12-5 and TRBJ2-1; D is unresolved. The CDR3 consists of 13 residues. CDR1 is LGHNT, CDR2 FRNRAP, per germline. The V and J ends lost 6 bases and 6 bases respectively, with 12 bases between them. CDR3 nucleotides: TGTGCTAGTGGGCTGGGCCTAACCAATGAGCAGTTCTTC. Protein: CASGLGLTNEQFF.

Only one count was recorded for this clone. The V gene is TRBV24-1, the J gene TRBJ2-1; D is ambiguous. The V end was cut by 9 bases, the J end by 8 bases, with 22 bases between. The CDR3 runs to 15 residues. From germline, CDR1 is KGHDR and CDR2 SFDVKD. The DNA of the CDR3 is TGTGCCACCGCCCCCTTTGGAATTACGATCCATGAGCAGTTCTTC. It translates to CATAPFGITIHEQFF.

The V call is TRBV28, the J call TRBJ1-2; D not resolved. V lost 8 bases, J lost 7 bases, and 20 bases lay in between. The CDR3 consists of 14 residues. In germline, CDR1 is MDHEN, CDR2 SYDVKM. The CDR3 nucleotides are TGTGCCAGCCGAAGGCTGGGCAGTTTAGGTGGCTACACCTTC. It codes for CASRRLGSLGGYTF.

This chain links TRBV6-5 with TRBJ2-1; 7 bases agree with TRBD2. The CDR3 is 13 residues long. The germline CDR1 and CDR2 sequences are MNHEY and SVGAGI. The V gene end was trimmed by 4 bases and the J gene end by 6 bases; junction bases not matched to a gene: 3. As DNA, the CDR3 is TGTGCCAGCAGTTCCCAGCGGGGCAATGAGCAGTTCTTC. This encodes CASSSQRGNEQFF.

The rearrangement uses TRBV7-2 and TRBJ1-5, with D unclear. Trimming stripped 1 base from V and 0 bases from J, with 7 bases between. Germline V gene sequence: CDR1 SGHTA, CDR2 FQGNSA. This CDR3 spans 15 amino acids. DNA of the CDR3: TGTGCCAGCAGCTTAGGCAGAAATAGCAATCAGCCCCAGCATTTT. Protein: CASSLGRNSNQPQHF.

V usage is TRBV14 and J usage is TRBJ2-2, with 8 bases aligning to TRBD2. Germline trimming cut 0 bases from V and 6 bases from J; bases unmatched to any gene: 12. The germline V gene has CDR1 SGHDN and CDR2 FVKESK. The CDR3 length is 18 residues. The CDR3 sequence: CASSQEDEGTRSPGELFF. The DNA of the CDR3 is TGTGCCAGCAGCCAAGAAGACGAGGGGACTAGATCCCCCGGGGAGCTGTTTTTT.

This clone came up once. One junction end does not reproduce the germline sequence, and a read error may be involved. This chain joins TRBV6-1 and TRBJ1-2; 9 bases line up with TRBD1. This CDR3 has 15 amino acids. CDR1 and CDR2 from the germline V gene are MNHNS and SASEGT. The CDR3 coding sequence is TGTGCCAGCATTGAACCGGGACAGGGAGGCTATGGCTACACCTTC. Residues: CASIEPGQGGYGYTF.